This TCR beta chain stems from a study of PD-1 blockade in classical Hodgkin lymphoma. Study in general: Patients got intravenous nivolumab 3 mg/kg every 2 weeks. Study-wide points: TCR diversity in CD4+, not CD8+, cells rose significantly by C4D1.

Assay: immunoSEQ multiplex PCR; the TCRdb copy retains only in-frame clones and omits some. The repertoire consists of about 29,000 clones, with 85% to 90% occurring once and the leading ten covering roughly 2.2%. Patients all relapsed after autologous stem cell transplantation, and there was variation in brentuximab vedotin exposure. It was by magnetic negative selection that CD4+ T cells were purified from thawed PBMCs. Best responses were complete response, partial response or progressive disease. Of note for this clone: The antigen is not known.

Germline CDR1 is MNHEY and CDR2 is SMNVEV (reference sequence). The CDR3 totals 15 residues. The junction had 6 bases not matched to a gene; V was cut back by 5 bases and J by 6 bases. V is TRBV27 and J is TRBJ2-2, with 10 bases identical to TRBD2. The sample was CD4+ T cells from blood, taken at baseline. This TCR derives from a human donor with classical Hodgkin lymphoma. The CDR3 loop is CASSTSGVGAGELFF. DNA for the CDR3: TGTGCCAGCAGTACTAGCGGGGTCGGCGCCGGGGAGCTGTTTTTT.